This is a list of T cell receptor beta chains from one sample in a study of blood T cell repertoires in COVID-19. Sequencing used immunoSEQ multiplex PCR; TCRdb keeps in-frame clones, though not all of them. The profile covers roughly 73,000 clones, with about 88% appearing a single time and roughly 3.9% taken by the ten largest. Material for sequencing was peripheral blood. The receptors were sampled from a man in his 70s with active COVID-19. CDR3s include the opening cysteine and the closing phenylalanine or tryptophan. The D gene is left open where the match is weak. Size tells how often a clone was seen (once, few, many) or the class of an expanded clone, and some rows leave it out.

d_gene	v_gene	abundance	j_gene	CDR3aa	CDR3nt
TRBD2	TRBV7-9	once	TRBJ2-7	CASSLLGREQYF	TGTGCCAGCAGCTTGCTCGGGAGGGAGCAGTACTTC
.	TRBV7-8	.	TRBJ1-5	CASSFGRVGNQPQHF	TGTGCCAGCAGCTTTGGCAGGGTGGGCAATCAGCCCCAGCATTTT
.	TRBV6-6	.	TRBJ2-1	CASSYSRQSSYNEQFF	TGTGCCAGCAGTTACTCGCGGCAAAGCTCCTACAATGAGCAGTTCTTC
.	TRBV28	.	TRBJ2-1	CASTPRGGLGANEQFF	TGTGCCAGCACCCCTAGGGGGGGACTGGGGGCAAATGAGCAGTTCTTC
.	TRBV6-5	once	TRBJ1-2	CASSPSGTNLYGYTF	TGTGCCAGCAGCCCATCCGGGACAAACCTCTATGGCTACACCTTC
TRBD2	TRBV5-1	.	TRBJ2-5	CASSPGSGETQYF	TGCGCCAGCAGCCCAGGTAGCGGGGAGACCCAGTACTTC
TRBD2	TRBV24-1	.	TRBJ2-4	CATSDLGGLAGRGENIQYF	TGTGCCACCAGTGATTTGGGCGGACTAGCCGGGAGGGGGGAAAACATTCAGTACTTC
.	TRBV19	.	TRBJ2-3	CASSRPPGHPSTDTQYF	TGTGCCAGTAGTAGGCCCCCGGGACACCCTAGCACAGATACGCAGTATTTT
.	TRBV19	.	TRBJ1-4	CASSITGNEKLFF	TGTGCCAGTAGTATAACAGGGAATGAAAAACTGTTTTTT
.	TRBV5-1	.	TRBJ1-1	CASSLRGGTEAFF	TGCGCCAGCAGCTTGCGGGGTGGGACTGAAGCTTTCTTT
.	TRBV11-3	.	TRBJ2-3	CASSLAEAGGTQYF	TGTGCCAGCAGCTTAGCGGAGGCAGGCGGTACGCAGTATTTT
TRBD1	TRBV11-1	.	TRBJ2-2	CASSTRDRENTGELFF	TGTGCCAGCAGCACCCGGGACAGGGAAAACACCGGGGAGCTGTTTTTT
TRBD2	TRBV7-8	.	TRBJ2-7	CASSLGSSGYEQYF	TGTGCCAGCAGCTTAGGCTCTAGCGGGTACGAGCAGTACTTC
.	TRBV19	.	TRBJ2-7	CASSTRRGPGYEQYF	TGTGCCAGTAGCACCCGGCGGGGTCCGGGCTACGAGCAGTACTTC
TRBD2	TRBV5-4	.	TRBJ2-1	CASSPPGLANNEQFF	TGTGCCAGCAGCCCACCGGGACTAGCTAACAATGAGCAGTTCTTC
TRBD2	TRBV5-4	.	TRBJ2-3	CASSLGVGGLGSDTQYF	TGTGCCAGCAGCTTGGGGGTTGGGGGACTAGGGTCAGATACGCAGTATTTT
.	TRBV6-2/TRBV6-3	.	TRBJ2-7	CASSPRTLSHEQYF	TGTGCCAGCAGTCCCAGGACACTATCCCACGAGCAGTACTTC
.	TRBV12-3/TRBV12-4	.	TRBJ2-7	CASSLGTAGEQYF	TGTGCCAGCAGTTTGGGGACTGCCGGCGAGCAGTACTTC
.	TRBV7-2	once	TRBJ2-1	CASSLGRVRHEQFF	TGTGCCAGCAGCTTAGGCCGCGTGCGTCATGAGCAGTTCTTC
.	TRBV7-2	.	TRBJ1-4	CASSPRDEKLFF	TGTGCCAGCAGCCCCCGCGATGAAAAACTGTTTTTT
.	TRBV24-1	.	TRBJ1-6	CATSDARTVTYNSPLHF	TGTGCCACCAGTGACGCCCGGACAGTGACCTATAATTCACCCCTCCACTTT
.	TRBV7-2	.	TRBJ1-4	CASSLGAQGSELFF	TGTGCCAGCAGCTTAGGGGCCCAGGGGTCGGAACTGTTTTTT
.	TRBV21-1	.	TRBJ2-5	CASSKSAQYF	TGTGCCAGCAGCAAAAGCGCCCAGTACTTC
TRBD2	TRBV25-1	.	TRBJ2-2	CASSEGLAGGRDTGELFF	TGTGCCAGCAGTGAGGGACTAGCGGGAGGGCGGGACACCGGGGAGCTGTTTTTT
TRBD1	TRBV11-3	.	TRBJ2-5	CASSLRDRGRGETQYF	TGTGCCAGCAGCTTACGGGACAGGGGGCGCGGGGAGACCCAGTACTTC
TRBD1	TRBV7-9	.	TRBJ1-2	CASSSGTGGVLGYTF	TGTGCCAGCAGCTCAGGGACAGGGGGCGTTTTGGGCTACACCTTC
TRBD2	TRBV7-9	.	TRBJ2-5	CASSLGTSGFQETQYF	TGTGCCAGCAGCCTCGGGACTAGCGGATTCCAAGAGACCCAGTACTTC
TRBD1	TRBV6-2/TRBV6-3	.	TRBJ1-1	CASSSDRVGNTEAFF	TGTGCCAGCAGTTCCGACAGGGTTGGGAACACTGAAGCTTTCTTT
.	TRBV7-2	.	TRBJ1-1	CASTPVGRQAGTEAFF	TGTGCCAGCACCCCCGTAGGGCGTCAAGCGGGCACTGAAGCTTTCTTT
.	TRBV9	.	TRBJ2-3	CASSVGGEVTDTQYF	TGTGCCAGCAGCGTAGGTGGGGAGGTCACAGATACGCAGTATTTT
TRBD1	TRBV7-2	once	TRBJ2-4	CASSDPPQGAKNIQYF	TGTGCCAGCAGCGACCCACCACAGGGGGCCAAAAACATTCAGTACTTC
TRBD1	TRBV19	.	TRBJ1-2	CASNSRQGWDGYTF	TGTGCCAGTAATTCCCGACAGGGGTGGGATGGCTACACCTTC
TRBD1	TRBV4-2	many	TRBJ1-4	CASSQTTGYGNEKLFF	TGTGCCAGCAGCCAAACGACAGGGTACGGTAATGAAAAACTGTTTTTT
TRBD1	TRBV30	.	TRBJ2-1	CAWRGQGGLDEQFF	TGTGCCTGGAGGGGACAGGGGGGATTAGATGAGCAGTTCTTC
.	TRBV7-2	.	TRBJ2-7	CASSPGSGTPSYEQYF	TGTGCCAGCAGCCCTGGATCCGGGACTCCCTCCTACGAGCAGTACTTC
TRBD2	TRBV7-2	once	TRBJ2-7	CASSPRGRAPYEQYF	TGTGCCAGCAGCCCCCGAGGGAGGGCCCCCTACGAGCAGTACTTC
.	TRBV12-5	.	TRBJ2-5	CASAGETQETQYF	TGTGCTAGTGCAGGGGAAACCCAAGAGACCCAGTACTTC
TRBD1	TRBV5-1	.	TRBJ2-2	CASSPGTGWDTGELFF	TGCGCCAGCAGCCCCGGGACAGGGTGGGACACCGGGGAGCTGTTTTTT
TRBD1	TRBV27	few	TRBJ2-7	CASSSLGQSHEQYF	TGTGCCAGCAGTTCCCTGGGACAGTCCCACGAGCAGTACTTC
.	TRBV7-3	.	TRBJ2-1	CASTPVMFGEQFF	TGTGCCAGCACCCCCGTCATGTTCGGGGAGCAGTTCTTC
.	TRBV27	.	TRBJ1-2	CASSLSPQVPYGYTF	TGTGCCAGCAGTTTATCACCCCAGGTGCCATATGGCTACACCTTC
TRBD1	TRBV6-2/TRBV6-3	few	TRBJ1-1	CASSLAQGATEAFF	TGTGCCAGCAGCCTAGCTCAGGGGGCCACTGAAGCTTTCTTT
TRBD2	TRBV30	few	TRBJ2-7	CAWRTSVEQYF	TGTGCCTGGAGGACTAGCGTGGAGCAGTACTTC
TRBD2	TRBV3-1/TRBV3-2	.	TRBJ2-1	CASSQGPGGSYNEQFF	TGTGCCAGCAGCCAAGGACCGGGAGGCTCCTACAATGAGCAGTTCTTC
TRBD2	TRBV2	.	TRBJ2-1	CASRRTSGSGEQFF	TGTGCCAGCAGGAGGACTAGCGGGAGCGGTGAGCAGTTCTTC
TRBD1	TRBV7-2	.	TRBJ2-3	CASTPRGRTQYF	TGTGCCAGCACCCCCAGGGGGAGAACGCAGTATTTT
TRBD1	TRBV4-3	.	TRBJ1-2	CASSPGDRGPYGYTF	TGCGCCAGCAGCCCGGGGGACAGGGGCCCCTATGGCTACACCTTC
TRBD2	TRBV10-2	.	TRBJ2-3	CASSLGLAGGPGDTQYF	TGCGCCAGCAGCCTAGGACTAGCGGGAGGGCCGGGGGATACGCAGTATTTT
TRBD2	TRBV7-2	.	TRBJ2-7	CASSLFSGRATSYEQYF	TGTGCCAGCAGCTTATTTAGCGGGAGGGCAACCTCCTACGAGCAGTACTTC
.	TRBV6-2/TRBV6-3	.	TRBJ2-3	CASSPPGRTRDTQYF	TGTGCCAGCAGTCCCCCGGGGAGAACCCGAGATACGCAGTATTTT
.	TRBV18	.	TRBJ2-2	CASSGPGELFF	TGTGCCAGCTCAGGGCCCGGGGAGCTGTTTTTT
TRBD1	TRBV29-1	.	TRBJ2-6	CSVGSGTGSSSGANVLTF	TGCAGCGTTGGTTCCGGGACAGGGTCCAGCTCTGGGGCCAACGTCCTGACTTTC
.	TRBV11-3	once	TRBJ2-3	CASSVARAPDTQYF	TGTGCCAGCAGCGTCGCCAGGGCCCCAGATACGCAGTATTTT
TRBD2	TRBV5-4	.	TRBJ2-3	CAYKREVADTQYF	TGTGCCTACAAGCGGGAGGTCGCAGATACGCAGTATTTT
.	TRBV7-3	.	TRBJ2-1	CASSLGPYNEQFF	TGTGCCAGCAGCTTAGGCCCATACAATGAGCAGTTCTTC
.	TRBV27	.	TRBJ1-2	CASSLWAGQGYTF	TGTGCCAGCAGTTTATGGGCAGGGCAAGGCTACACCTTC
.	TRBV9	.	TRBJ2-3	CASSASGVAWDTQYF	TGTGCCAGCAGCGCGAGCGGTGTAGCTTGGGATACGCAGTATTTT
.	TRBV7-8	few	TRBJ1-5	CASSLGTREPQHF	TGTGCCAGCAGCTTAGGGACAAGAGAGCCCCAGCATTTT